A few counts support the clone carrying this T cell receptor (beta chain). TCRdb keeps only in-frame clones here, not all; method: immunoSEQ multiplex PCR. The profile shows millions of clones, approximately 95% of them singletons. The data derive from a study of shared clonotypes between healthy human individuals. This CDR3 is built from 12 residues. Deletions cut 7 bases from V and 4 bases from J, with 8 bases between. CDR1 is MDHEN, CDR2 SYDVKM, per germline. J is TRBJ1-5 and V is TRBV28; D unclear. The TCR was taken from a man younger than 30 in good health. Some clones in this sample may be carry-over from other donors' samples. The sample taken for sequencing was naive CD4+ T cells from PBMCs. As for subset: CD45RA+ positively selected. The CDR3 loop is CASNSLNQPQHF. In nucleotides, the CDR3 is TGTGCCAGCAACAGTTTGAATCAGCCCCAGCATTTT.